A single sample is the source of the 9 T cell receptor beta chains below, sequenced in a study of blood T cells in healthy people across ages. For the second PCR, which ran for 7 to 11 cycles, a sample-barcoded 5' primer and a J-beta primer mix were used. Using its own MiXCR run on the 5' RACE reads, TCRdb lists one record per CDR3 protein. The table lists about 1.5 million distinct CDR3 sequences, about 40% of them singletons. The source material was blood. The source is a young woman in good health.

The V gene is TRBV9, the J gene TRBJ2-1; D gene ambiguous. The J call may be mistaken, given a closer DNA end match to TRBJ2-7. Germline V gene sequence: CDR1 SGDLS, CDR2 YYNGEE. This CDR3 has 13 residues. CDR3 loop: CASSVTVFNEQYF. Here the CDR3 DNA reads TGTGCCAGCAGCGTAACAGTGTTCAATGAGCAGTACTTC.

The chain couples TRBV7-6 to TRBJ2-1; 7 bases map to TRBD2. Trimming at V came to 6 bases and at J to 10 bases, leaving 15 bases not matched to a gene. The germline V gene encodes CDR1 SGHVS and CDR2 FNYEAQ. CDR3 length: 15 residues. This CDR3 reads CASSFNRDYVYEQFF. For the CDR3, the DNA is TGTGCCAGCAGTTTCAATCGGGACTATGTCTACGAGCAGTTCTTC. Using reference TRBV7-6 and TRBJ2-1 for the parts outside the CDR3, the full variable domain is GAGVSQSPRYKVTKRGQDVALRCDPISGHVSLYWYRQALGQGPEFLTYFNYEAQQDKSGLPNDRFSAERPEGSISTLTIQRTEQRDSAMYRCASSFNRDYVYEQFFGPGTRLTVL.

This clonotype came up a few times. The rearrangement links TRBV24-1 to TRBJ2-5; TRBD2 is a possible D gene (6 bases). Germline V gives CDR1 KGHDR, CDR2 SFDVKD. The CDR3 runs to 15 residues. Between the trimmed V and J ends, which lost 3 bases and 11 bases, there was a span of 21 bases. Here the CDR3 reads CATSDQRTINNEQYF. CDR3 nucleotide sequence: TGTGCCACCAGTGATCAACGGACTATTAACAATGAGCAGTACTTC.

The V call is TRBV12-3 or TRBV12-4, the J call TRBJ1-2; D perhaps matches TRBD1 (5 bases). V dropped 5 bases and J dropped 5 bases, with 18 bases sitting between them. This CDR3 region has 15 residues. The CDR3 region is CASSPLQGGRYGYTF. CDR3 nucleotide sequence: TGTGCCAGCAGTCCCCTCCAGGGAGGGAGGTATGGCTACACCTTC.

This clonotype has a handful of counts. The J gene is TRBJ2-1, the V gene TRBV11-1, with 10 bases lining up with TRBD2. Germline CDR1 reads SGHAT; CDR2 reads FQDESV (reference sequence). Losses at the gene ends were 0 bases for V and 0 bases for J; bases not matched to a gene: 17. The CDR3 is made up of 22 amino acids. CDR3 sequence: CASSLAGQSASGSPSSYNEQFF. The CDR3 nucleotides are TGTGCCAGCAGCTTAGCTGGTCAGTCGGCTAGCGGGAGTCCCAGCTCCTACAATGAGCAGTTCTTC.

The chain employs TRBV7-8 and TRBJ2-7, with 9 bases lining up with TRBD1. This CDR3 has 17 amino acids. Germline V CDR1 and CDR2: SGHVS, FQNEAQ. The trim removed 5 bases at V and 6 bases at J, leaving 17 bases unmatched. The CDR3 reads CASSPPIGGQGWGEQYF. In DNA, the CDR3 is TGTGCCAGCAGCCCACCTATAGGGGGACAGGGCTGGGGCGAGCAGTACTTC.

The V and J genes are TRBV20-1 and TRBJ2-3, with D unclear. The germline V gene has CDR1 DFQATT and CDR2 SNEGSKA (reference sequence). The CDR3 covers 13 residues. Trimming pared 3 bases from V and 2 bases from J, leaving 9 bases between. The CDR3 loop reads CSASTPSTDTQYF. The CDR3 DNA is TGCAGTGCTAGTACCCCCTCCACAGATACGCAGTATTTT.

The CDR3 region has the DNA TGTGCCAGCAGCTTGGACCAGCAGCCCCAGCATTTT. Translated, it gives CASSLDQQPQHF. This chain uses TRBV7-8 with TRBJ1-5; D is unresolved. Per the germline V gene, CDR1 is SGHVS and CDR2 is FQNEAQ. V lost 3 bases and J 7 bases, leaving 7 bases between the germline ends. CDR3 length: 12 amino acids. The whole variable domain, remainder taken from reference TRBV7-8 and TRBJ1-5, is GAGVSQSPRYKVAKRGQDVALRCDPISGHVSLFWYQQALGQGPEFLTYFQNEAQLDKSGLPSDRFFAERPEGSVSTLKIQRTQQEDSAVYLCASSLDQQPQHFGDGTRLSIL.

The rearrangement joins TRBV2 to TRBJ2-1; 10 bases line up with TRBD1. TRBJ2-7 explains the end of the DNA better; the J call may be wrong. Per germline, CDR1 SNHLY and CDR2 FYNNEI. This CDR3 is 16 amino acids long. CDR3 bases: TGTGCCAGCAGTGAAGCGGGGACAGGGGCCCACAATGAGCAGTACTTC. Translating it yields CASSEAGTGAHNEQYF.